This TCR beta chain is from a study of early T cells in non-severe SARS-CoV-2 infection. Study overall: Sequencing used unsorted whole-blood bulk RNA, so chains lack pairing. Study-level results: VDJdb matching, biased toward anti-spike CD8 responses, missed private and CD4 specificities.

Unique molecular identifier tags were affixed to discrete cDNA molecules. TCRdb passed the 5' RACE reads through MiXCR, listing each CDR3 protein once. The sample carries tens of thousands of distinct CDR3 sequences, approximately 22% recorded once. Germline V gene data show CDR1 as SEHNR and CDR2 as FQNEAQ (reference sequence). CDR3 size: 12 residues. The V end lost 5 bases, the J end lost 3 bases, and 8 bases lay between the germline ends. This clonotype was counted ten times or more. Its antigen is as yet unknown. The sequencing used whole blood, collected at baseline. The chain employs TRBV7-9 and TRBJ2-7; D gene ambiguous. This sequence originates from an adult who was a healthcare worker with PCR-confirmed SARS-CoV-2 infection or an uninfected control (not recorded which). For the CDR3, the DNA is TGTGCCAGCAGCCCCAGAGGCTACGAGCAGTACTTC. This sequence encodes CASSPRGYEQYF. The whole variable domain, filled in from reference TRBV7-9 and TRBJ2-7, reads DTGVSQNPRHKITKRGQNVTFRCDPISEHNRLYWYRQTLGQGPEFLTYFQNEAQLEKSRLLSDRFSAERPKGSFSTLEIQRTEQGDSAMYLCASSPRGYEQYFGPGTRLTVT.